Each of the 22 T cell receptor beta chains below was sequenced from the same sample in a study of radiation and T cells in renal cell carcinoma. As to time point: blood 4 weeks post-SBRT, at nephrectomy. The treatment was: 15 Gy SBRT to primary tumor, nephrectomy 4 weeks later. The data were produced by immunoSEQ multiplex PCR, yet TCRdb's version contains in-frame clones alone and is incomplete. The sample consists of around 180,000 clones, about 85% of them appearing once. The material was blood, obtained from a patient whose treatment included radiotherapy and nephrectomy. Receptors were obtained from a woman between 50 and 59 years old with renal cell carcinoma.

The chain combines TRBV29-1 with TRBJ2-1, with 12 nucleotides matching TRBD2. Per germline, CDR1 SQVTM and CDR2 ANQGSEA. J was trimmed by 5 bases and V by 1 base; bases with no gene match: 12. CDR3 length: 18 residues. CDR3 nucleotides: TGCAGCGTTGAAGGTAGCCTAGCGGGGGGGCTTGGTAACAATGAGCAGTTCTTC. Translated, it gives CSVEGSLAGGLGNNEQFF.

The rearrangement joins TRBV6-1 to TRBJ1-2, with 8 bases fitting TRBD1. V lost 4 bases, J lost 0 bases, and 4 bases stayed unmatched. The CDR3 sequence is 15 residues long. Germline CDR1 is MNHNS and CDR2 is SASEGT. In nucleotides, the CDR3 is TGTGCCAGCAGTGCCCCGGACAGGGCTAACTATGGCTACACCTTC. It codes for CASSAPDRANYGYTF.

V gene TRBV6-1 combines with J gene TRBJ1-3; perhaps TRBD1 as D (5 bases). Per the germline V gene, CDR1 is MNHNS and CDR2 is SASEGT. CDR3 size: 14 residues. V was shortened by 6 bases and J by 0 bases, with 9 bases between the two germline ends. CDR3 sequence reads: CASRDRFSGNTIYF. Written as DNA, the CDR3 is TGTGCCAGCAGAGACAGATTCTCTGGAAACACCATATATTTT.

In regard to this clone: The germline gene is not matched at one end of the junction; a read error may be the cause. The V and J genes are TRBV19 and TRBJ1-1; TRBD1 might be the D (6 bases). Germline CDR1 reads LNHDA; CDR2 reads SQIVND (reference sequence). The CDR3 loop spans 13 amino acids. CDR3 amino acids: CASKQGRNAEAFF. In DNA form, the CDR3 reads TGTGCCTCGAAACAGGGTCGGAACGCTGAAGCTTTCTTT. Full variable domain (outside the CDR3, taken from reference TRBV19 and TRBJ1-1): DGGITQSPKYLFRKEGQNVTLSCEQNLNHDAMYWYRQDPGQGLRLIYYSQIVNDFQKGDIAEGYSVSREKKESFPLTVTSAQKNPTAFYLCASKQGRNAEAFFGQGTRLTVV.

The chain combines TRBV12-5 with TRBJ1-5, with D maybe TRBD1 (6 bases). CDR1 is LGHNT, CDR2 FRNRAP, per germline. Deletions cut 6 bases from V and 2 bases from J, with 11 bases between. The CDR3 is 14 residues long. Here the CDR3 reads CASGPRQGNQPQHF. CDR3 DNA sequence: TGTGCTAGTGGACCTAGACAGGGCAATCAGCCCCAGCATTTT.

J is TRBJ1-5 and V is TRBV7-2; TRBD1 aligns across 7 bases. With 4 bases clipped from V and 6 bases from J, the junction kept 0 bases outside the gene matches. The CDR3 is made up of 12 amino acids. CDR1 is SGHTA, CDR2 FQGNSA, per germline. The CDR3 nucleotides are TGTGCCAGCAGCTCAGGGGGTCAGCCCCAGCATTTT. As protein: CASSSGGQPQHF.

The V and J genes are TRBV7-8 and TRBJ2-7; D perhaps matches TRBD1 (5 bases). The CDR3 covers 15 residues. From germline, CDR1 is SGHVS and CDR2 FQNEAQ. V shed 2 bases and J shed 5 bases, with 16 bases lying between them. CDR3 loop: CASSLFAGNFNEQYF. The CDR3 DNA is TGTGCCAGCAGCTTATTTGCAGGGAATTTCAACGAGCAGTACTTC.

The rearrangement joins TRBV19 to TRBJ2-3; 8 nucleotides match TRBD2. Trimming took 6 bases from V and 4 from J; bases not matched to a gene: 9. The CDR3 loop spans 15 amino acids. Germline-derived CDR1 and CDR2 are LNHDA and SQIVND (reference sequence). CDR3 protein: CASSPPGLGADTQYF. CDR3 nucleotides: TGTGCCAGTAGCCCACCGGGACTAGGGGCAGATACGCAGTATTTT.

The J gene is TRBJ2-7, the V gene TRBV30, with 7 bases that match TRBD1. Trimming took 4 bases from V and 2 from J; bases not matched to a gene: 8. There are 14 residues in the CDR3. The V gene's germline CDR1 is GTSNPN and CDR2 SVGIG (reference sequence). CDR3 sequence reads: CAWMVQGTPYEQYF. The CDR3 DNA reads TGTGCCTGGATGGTACAGGGGACCCCCTACGAGCAGTACTTC.

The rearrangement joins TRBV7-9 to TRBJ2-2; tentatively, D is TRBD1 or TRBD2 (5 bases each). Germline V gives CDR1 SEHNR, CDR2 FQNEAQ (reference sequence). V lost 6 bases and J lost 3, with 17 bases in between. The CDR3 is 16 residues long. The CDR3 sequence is CASRPPGTPDTGELFF. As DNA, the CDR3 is TGTGCCAGCAGGCCCCCGGGGACCCCAGACACCGGGGAGCTGTTTTTT.

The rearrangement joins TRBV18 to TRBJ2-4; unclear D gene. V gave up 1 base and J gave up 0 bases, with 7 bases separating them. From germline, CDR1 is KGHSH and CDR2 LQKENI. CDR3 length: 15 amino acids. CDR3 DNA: TGTGCCAGCTCACCACAGTCGACAGCCAAAAACATTCAGTACTTC. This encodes CASSPQSTAKNIQYF.

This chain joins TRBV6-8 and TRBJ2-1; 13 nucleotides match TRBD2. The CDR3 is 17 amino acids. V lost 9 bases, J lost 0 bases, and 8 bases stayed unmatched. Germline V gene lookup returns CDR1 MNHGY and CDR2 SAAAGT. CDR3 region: CASWRTSGGFSYNEQFF. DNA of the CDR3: TGTGCCAGTTGGAGGACTAGCGGGGGTTTCTCCTACAATGAGCAGTTCTTC.

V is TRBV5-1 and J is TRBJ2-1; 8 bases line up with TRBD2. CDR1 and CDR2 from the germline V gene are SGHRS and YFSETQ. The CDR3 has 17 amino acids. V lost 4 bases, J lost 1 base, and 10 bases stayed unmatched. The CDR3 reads CASSPREPGGSYNEQFF. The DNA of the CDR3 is TGCGCCAGCAGCCCACGGGAGCCGGGGGGGTCCTACAATGAGCAGTTCTTC.

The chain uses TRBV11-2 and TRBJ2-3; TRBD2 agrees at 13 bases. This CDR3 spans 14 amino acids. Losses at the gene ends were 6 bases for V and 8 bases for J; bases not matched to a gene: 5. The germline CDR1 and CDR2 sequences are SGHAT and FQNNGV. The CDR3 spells CASRAGLAGSTQYF. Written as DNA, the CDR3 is TGTGCCAGCAGGGCGGGACTAGCGGGAAGTACGCAGTATTTT.

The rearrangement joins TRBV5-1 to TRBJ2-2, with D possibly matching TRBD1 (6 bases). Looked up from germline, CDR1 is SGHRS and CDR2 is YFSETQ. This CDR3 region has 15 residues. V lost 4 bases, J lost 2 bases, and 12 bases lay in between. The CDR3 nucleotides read TGCGCCAGCAGCCCCCGACAGGAAAACACCGGGGAGCTGTTTTTT. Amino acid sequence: CASSPRQENTGELFF.

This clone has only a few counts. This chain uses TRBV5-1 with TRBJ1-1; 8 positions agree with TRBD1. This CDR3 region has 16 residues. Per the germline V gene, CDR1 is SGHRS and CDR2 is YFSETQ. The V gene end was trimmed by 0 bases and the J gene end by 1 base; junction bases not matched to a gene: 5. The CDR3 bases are TGCGCCAGCAGCTTGGCAGGGGGCGCCGGGAACACTGAAGCTTTCTTT. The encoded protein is CASSLAGGAGNTEAFF.

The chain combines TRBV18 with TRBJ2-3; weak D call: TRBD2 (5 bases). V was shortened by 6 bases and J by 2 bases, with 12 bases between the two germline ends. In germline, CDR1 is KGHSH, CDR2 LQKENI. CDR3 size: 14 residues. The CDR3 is CASSASGDTDTQYF. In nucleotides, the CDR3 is TGTGCCAGCTCGGCCTCCGGGGACACAGATACGCAGTATTTT.

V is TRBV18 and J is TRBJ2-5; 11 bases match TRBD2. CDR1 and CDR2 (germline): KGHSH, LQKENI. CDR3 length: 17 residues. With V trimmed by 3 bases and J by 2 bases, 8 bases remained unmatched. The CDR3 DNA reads TGTGCCAGCTCACCGAGTAGCGGGGGGGCGCTACAAGAGACCCAGTACTTC. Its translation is CASSPSSGGALQETQYF.

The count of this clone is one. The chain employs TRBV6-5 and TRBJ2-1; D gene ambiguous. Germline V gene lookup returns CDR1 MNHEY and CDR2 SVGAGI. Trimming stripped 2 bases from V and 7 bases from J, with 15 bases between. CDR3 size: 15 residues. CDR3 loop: CASSYRVYMPNEQFF. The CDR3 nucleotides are TGTGCCAGCAGTTACCGGGTCTATATGCCGAATGAGCAGTTCTTC.

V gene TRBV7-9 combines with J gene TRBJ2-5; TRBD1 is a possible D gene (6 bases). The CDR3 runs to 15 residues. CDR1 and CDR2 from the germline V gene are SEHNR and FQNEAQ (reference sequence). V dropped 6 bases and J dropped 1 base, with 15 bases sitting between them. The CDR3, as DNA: TGTGCCAGCAGTATAGCCGGACAGCTCCAAGAGACCCAGTACTTC. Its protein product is CASSIAGQLQETQYF.

The CDR3 sequence: CASSSTMSGNYEQYF. CDR3 coding DNA: TGTGCCAGCAGCTCGACTATGTCGGGGAACTACGAGCAGTACTTC. The V and J genes are TRBV5-4 and TRBJ2-7; a weak D match, TRBD2 (5 bases). Between the trimmed V and J ends, which lost 3 bases and 3 bases, there was a span of 16 bases. The CDR3 has 15 residues. Germline V CDR1 and CDR2: SGHNT, YYREEE (reference sequence).

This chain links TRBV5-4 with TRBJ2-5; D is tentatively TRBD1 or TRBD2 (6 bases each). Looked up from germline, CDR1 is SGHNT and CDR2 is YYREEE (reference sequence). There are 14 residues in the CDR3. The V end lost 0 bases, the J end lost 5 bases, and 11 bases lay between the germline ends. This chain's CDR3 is CASSLGGGPETQYF. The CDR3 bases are TGTGCCAGCAGCTTGGGTGGGGGGCCCGAGACCCAGTACTTC.